This entry features one T cell receptor beta chain sequence. The data originate from a study of cytomegalovirus exposure and HLA in healthy donors. PCR was performed using 60 Vbeta and 13 Jbeta primers. The data were produced by immunoSEQ multiplex PCR, yet TCRdb's version contains in-frame clones alone and is incomplete. The sample contains 130,000 to 150,000 clones, about 80% of which appear only once. Trimming removed 10 bases from V and 0 bases from J, with 9 bases in between. Looked up from germline, CDR1 is MDHEN and CDR2 is SYDVKM. There are 12 residues in the CDR3. Source material: PBMCs. This chain uses TRBV28 with TRBJ1-2; maybe TRBD1 (5 bases). The receptor was derived from a male donor in good health and CMV-seronegative. DNA for the CDR3: TGTGCCACGGGGGACCCTAACTATGGCTACACCTTC. Amino acids: CATGDPNYGYTF.